Following are 30 T cell receptor beta chains from one sample sequenced in a study of cytomegalovirus exposure and HLA in healthy donors. PCR used 60 Vbeta primers and 13 Jbeta primers. Sequenced by immunoSEQ multiplex PCR; TCRdb stores in-frame clones only, minus some. The table lists about 140,000 clones, about 75% of them singletons. Sequencing was performed on PBMCs. These receptors came from a woman in her twenties or thirties in good health and CMV-seronegative.

This clone was seen once. The gene calls are TRBV5-8 and TRBJ2-7; possibly TRBD2 for D (5 bases). From germline, CDR1 is SGHTS and CDR2 YDEGEE. The germline V and J ends were trimmed by 4 bases and 4 bases, with 15 bases remaining between them. The CDR3 contains 14 residues. The CDR3 DNA is TGTGCCAGCAGCCGAGCGGCGGAAGGTTACGAGCAGTACGTC. Amino acids: CASSRAAEGYEQYV.

This chain connects TRBV27 to TRBJ2-3; no clear D gene. Germline CDR1 is MNHEY and CDR2 is SMNVEV (reference sequence). The CDR3 sequence is 13 residues long. The V and J ends lost 0 bases and 4 bases respectively, with 5 bases between them. The CDR3 bases are TGTGCCAGCAGTTTATCTGTCGCAGATACGCAGTATTTT. Protein product: CASSLSVADTQYF.

The gene calls are TRBV7-9 and TRBJ2-3, with 8 bases identical to TRBD2. With 7 bases clipped from V and 8 bases from J, the junction kept 8 bases outside the gene matches. The CDR3 is 13 amino acids. Germline V gives CDR1 SEHNR, CDR2 FQNEAQ (reference sequence). This chain's CDR3 is CASTQQAGGTQYF. In DNA form, the CDR3 reads TGTGCCAGCACCCAGCAGGCGGGAGGTACGCAGTATTTT.

This chain joins TRBV10-3 and TRBJ1-2, with 10 positions matching TRBD1. Germline values: CDR1 ENHRY, CDR2 SYGVKD. The CDR3 totals 14 residues. V shed 10 bases and J 4 bases; nucleotides not matched to a gene: 9. This CDR3 is CATLPGQGVYGYTF. The CDR3 DNA sequence: TGTGCCACCTTACCTGGACAGGGGGTCTATGGCTACACCTTC.

The count of this clone is one. The CDR3 spells CASSLGTPGDEQYF. CDR3 coding DNA: TGCGCCAGCAGCTTGGGGACTCCCGGGGACGAGCAGTACTTC. The rearrangement links TRBV5-1 to TRBJ2-7, with D possibly TRBD2 on 5 matching bases. The CDR3 totals 14 residues. Germline V gene data show CDR1 as SGHRS and CDR2 as YFSETQ. V was trimmed by 0 bases and J by 5 bases, leaving 12 bases between them.

This clone was seen only a few times. The chain carries TRBV7-6 and TRBJ2-5; no clear D gene. Germline CDR1 is SGHVS and CDR2 is FNYEAQ. The germline V and J ends were trimmed by 4 bases and 6 bases, with 6 bases remaining between them. This CDR3 has 11 amino acids. The CDR3 sequence is CASSYYQTQYF. The CDR3 bases are TGTGCCAGCAGCTATTATCAGACCCAGTACTTC.

Only one count was recorded for this clone. The chain recombines TRBV5-5 with TRBJ2-1; TRBD2 aligns across 11 bases. J gave up 0 bases and V 7 bases, and 3 bases lay outside the gene matches. This CDR3 is built from 15 residues. The germline gives CDR1 SGHKS, CDR2 YYEKEE (reference sequence). The CDR3 region has the DNA TGTGCCAGCTGTCTAGCGGGGGGCTCCTACAATGAGCAGTTCTTC. The encoded protein is CASCLAGGSYNEQFF.

The chain has TRBV7-2 and TRBJ2-5; TRBD1 might be the D (6 bases). CDR1 and CDR2 from the germline V gene are SGHTA and FQGNSA. V shed 0 bases and J shed 2 bases, with 10 bases lying between them. The length of the CDR3 is 15 residues. Written as DNA, the CDR3 is TGTGCCAGCAGCTTAGCGTGGACAGAGCAAGAGACCCAGTACTTC. This sequence encodes CASSLAWTEQETQYF.

The chain couples TRBV30 to TRBJ2-3; 11 bases are shared with TRBD2. The germline V gene has CDR1 GTSNPN and CDR2 SVGIG (reference sequence). The CDR3 totals 15 residues. Trimming cost V 3 bases and J 7 bases; bases outside gene matches: 9. The CDR3 region is CAWSVLSGGGYTQYF. The CDR3 DNA sequence: TGTGCCTGGAGCGTCCTTAGCGGGGGGGGATATACGCAGTATTTT.

This clone was observed a handful of times. The chain uses TRBV7-4 and TRBJ1-6; D gene ambiguous. The CDR3 contains 15 residues. CDR1 and CDR2 (germline): SGHVT, SQSDAQ. For the CDR3, the DNA is TGTAACGGTGATGAGGGAAGTTATTGTAATTCACCCCTCCACTTT. Its translation is CNGDEGSYCNSPLHF.

This clone was seen once. The J gene is TRBJ2-3, the V gene TRBV7-2, with no clear D. Trimming pared 0 bases from V and 1 base from J, leaving 14 bases between. Germline assignment: CDR1 SGHTA and CDR2 FQGNSA. The CDR3 is 17 amino acids. The CDR3 coding sequence is TGTGCCAGCAGCTTAGCGCGTGTGGTGCCGGGCACAGATACGCAGTATTTT. It translates to CASSLARVVPGTDTQYF. The full variable domain, completed using reference TRBV7-2 and TRBJ2-3, is GAGVSQSPSNKVTEKGKDVELRCDPISGHTALYWYRQSLGQGLEFLIYFQGNSAPDKSGLPSDRFSAERTGGSVSTLTIQRTQQEDSAVYLCASSLARVVPGTDTQYFGPGTRLTVL.

This clone showed up just a few times. This sample includes further DNA sequences coding for the same CDR3. The chain is built from TRBV18 and TRBJ2-5; TRBD2 is a possible D gene (6 bases). Per the germline V gene, CDR1 is KGHSH and CDR2 is LQKENI. The CDR3 loop spans 15 amino acids. Trimming removed 2 bases at V and 4 bases at J, with 14 bases between. The CDR3 nucleotides are TGTGCCAGCTCACCATCCCCGGGAGCCGGAGAGACCCAGTACTTC. Its protein product is CASSPSPGAGETQYF.

V usage is TRBV4-2 and J usage is TRBJ2-1; D may be TRBD1 (6 bases). Trimming removed 0 bases from V and 9 bases from J, with 18 bases in between. Germline loops: CDR1 LGHNA, CDR2 YNFKEQ. The CDR3 consists of 16 residues. CDR3 sequence reads: CASSQESGHILCEQFF. CDR3 coding DNA: TGTGCCAGCAGCCAAGAGTCGGGACACATATTGTGTGAGCAGTTCTTC.

This chain joins TRBV14 and TRBJ1-3; 7 nucleotides line up with TRBD1. From germline, CDR1 is SGHDN and CDR2 FVKESK. V shed 4 bases and J 3 bases; nucleotides not matched to a gene: 9. The CDR3 consists of 16 residues. The CDR3 coding sequence is TGTGCCAGCAGCCCTCTAACAGGGGCGTTTGGAAACACCATATATTTT. Translated: CASSPLTGAFGNTIYF. The full variable domain, with the rest looked up from reference TRBV14 and TRBJ1-3, is EAGVTQFPSHSVIEKGQTVTLRCDPISGHDNLYWYRRVMGKEIKFLLHFVKESKQDESGMPNNRFLAERTGGTYSTLKVQPAELEDSGVYFCASSPLTGAFGNTIYFGEGSWLTVV.

The DNA for the CDR3 is TGTGCCAGTAGTCCCCTAGACAGGGAGAACACTGAAGCTTTCTTT. Protein product: CASSPLDRENTEAFF. The chain links TRBV19 to TRBJ1-1; 7 bases line up with TRBD1. This CDR3 comprises 15 residues. Germline trimming cut 5 bases from V and 1 base from J; bases unmatched to any gene: 7. From germline, CDR1 is LNHDA and CDR2 SQIVND (reference sequence).

This clone appeared once. The CDR3 nucleotides are TGTGCCAGCAAATTCGGGTTAAGGAACACCGGGGAGCTGTTTTTT. Translation: CASKFGLRNTGELFF. The genes are TRBV28 and TRBJ2-2; D remains unclear. The CDR3 has 15 amino acids. CDR1 is MDHEN and CDR2 is SYDVKM in the germline V gene. The germline V and J ends were trimmed by 7 bases and 1 base, with 13 bases remaining between them.

This clone was detected a few times. The chain employs TRBV5-1 and TRBJ2-5; tentative D call: TRBD2 (5 bases). The V and J ends lost 3 bases and 5 bases respectively, with 14 bases between them. CDR1 SGHRS and CDR2 YFSETQ come from the germline V gene. The CDR3 has 14 residues. CDR3 amino acids: CASSSERRGETQYF. The CDR3 DNA follows: TGCGCCAGCAGCTCCGAGCGTAGAGGGGAGACCCAGTACTTC.

J is TRBJ2-4 and V is TRBV23-1; 7 nucleotides line up with TRBD1. TRBV23-1 is an ORF, and what it does is uncertain. The V segment lost 0 bases and the J segment 7 bases; nucleotides outside the gene matches: 18. CDR3 length: 19 residues. The CDR3 loop reads CASSQSRASRGQIVNIQYF. Written as DNA, the CDR3 is TGCGCCAGCAGTCAATCGAGGGCCTCGAGGGGGCAGATCGTGAACATTCAGTACTTC.

The chain's CDR3 is CASTTSGQNYEQYF. The CDR3 region has the DNA TGTGCCAGCACCACATCGGGACAGAACTACGAGCAGTACTTC. The chain joins TRBV6-1 to TRBJ2-7; 7 bases align to TRBD1. The CDR3 runs to 14 residues. Germline assignment: CDR1 MNHNS and CDR2 SASEGT. V was clipped by 7 bases and J by 3 bases; unmatched bases: 9.

The chain has TRBV5-1 and TRBJ2-6, with no clear D. The germline V and J ends were trimmed by 6 bases and 4 bases, with 14 bases remaining between them. The CDR3 sequence is 15 residues long. Germline V gene sequence: CDR1 SGHRS, CDR2 YFSETQ. The CDR3 DNA is TGCGCCAGCACCGAAATAGCCGGAGGGGCCAACGTCCTGACTTTC. Protein sequence: CASTEIAGGANVLTF.

This sequence joins TRBV27 and TRBJ1-4; a weak D match, TRBD1 (5 bases). The CDR3 is 14 amino acids. The V gene lost 6 bases and the J gene lost 9 bases, with 17 bases spanning the gap. Per the germline V gene, CDR1 is MNHEY and CDR2 is SMNVEV (reference sequence). The CDR3 bases are TGTGCCAGCAGACCGACTCAGGGCGGACAAAAACTGTTTTTT. Translating gives CASRPTQGGQKLFF.

The chain couples TRBV9 to TRBJ1-3; no firm D call. Germline lookup yields CDR1 SGDLS and CDR2 YYNGEE. The CDR3 runs 15 residues. Deletions cut 0 bases from V and 2 bases from J, with 9 bases between. The CDR3 region has the DNA TGTGCCAGCAGCGTAGGTAGCGCCGCTGGAAACACCATATATTTT. Amino acids: CASSVGSAAGNTIYF.

V gene TRBV5-1 combines with J gene TRBJ2-5; 9 nucleotides agree with TRBD2. V lost 0 bases and J lost 11; bases outside the gene matches: 8. Germline CDR1 and CDR2: SGHRS and YFSETQ. This CDR3 has 14 amino acids. CDR3 sequence reads: CASSLASGNGEQYF. CDR3 bases: TGCGCCAGCAGCTTGGCTAGCGGGAACGGGGAGCAGTACTTC.

Only a few counts were recorded for this clone. The chain uses TRBV7-9 and TRBJ1-2; 8 nucleotides agree with TRBD1. Trimming took 2 bases from V and 6 from J; bases not matched to a gene: 5. CDR1 is SEHNR and CDR2 is FQNEAQ in the germline V gene (reference sequence). The CDR3 covers 14 residues. The CDR3 DNA reads TGTGCCAGCAGCTTACCGGGACAGGTCAATGGCTACACCTTC. Its translation is CASSLPGQVNGYTF.

V and J are TRBV7-6 and TRBJ2-3; D gene ambiguous. CDR3 length: 16 amino acids. Trimming removed 4 bases from V and 3 bases from J, with 17 bases in between. CDR1 is SGHVS and CDR2 is FNYEAQ in the germline V gene. This CDR3 is CASSSRIKEQTDTQYF. CDR3 bases: TGTGCCAGCAGCTCAAGAATTAAGGAGCAAACAGATACGCAGTATTTT.

The chain combines TRBV28 with TRBJ2-3, with a tentative D call TRBD2 (6 bases). The CDR3 is 15 residues long. Germline CDR1 and CDR2: MDHEN and SYDVKM. V lost 3 bases to trimming and J lost 5 bases, with 15 bases between them. CDR3 amino acids: CASSFNLRGGDTQYF. CDR3 DNA: TGTGCCAGCAGTTTCAACCTCCGGGGAGGAGATACGCAGTATTTT.

V is TRBV6-5 and J is TRBJ2-5, with D uncertain. CDR1 is MNHEY and CDR2 is SVGAGI in the germline V gene. CDR3 size: 13 residues. V was pared by 4 bases and J by 0 bases, with 6 bases between. The CDR3 spells CASSFQDQETQYF. The CDR3 nucleotides are TGTGCCAGCAGTTTCCAGGACCAAGAGACCCAGTACTTC.

This clone was seen more than once but under ten times. V is TRBV28 and J is TRBJ2-4; TRBD2 might be the D (5 bases). Germline loops: CDR1 MDHEN, CDR2 SYDVKM. Trimming removed 6 bases from V and 0 bases from J, with 12 bases in between. The CDR3 is 15 residues long. The CDR3 nucleotides read TGTGCCAGCAGGACGAGGGAACCAGCCAAAAACATTCAGTACTTC. Encoded protein: CASRTREPAKNIQYF.

The chain carries TRBV29-1 and TRBJ2-3; D is perhaps TRBD1 (5 bases). Trimming took 6 bases from V and 6 from J, leaving 22 bases between them. The CDR3 totals 15 residues. Germline CDR1 and CDR2: SQVTM and ANQGSEA. CDR3: CSVLGVHKAADTQYF. The CDR3 nucleotides read TGCAGCGTCCTAGGGGTTCACAAAGCAGCGGATACGCAGTATTTT.

Only one count was recorded for this clone. The V and J genes are TRBV7-3 and TRBJ2-5, with TRBD1 matching over 9 bases. The CDR3 runs to 13 residues. The trim removed 5 bases at V and 5 bases at J, leaving 3 bases unmatched. CDR1 and CDR2 (germline): SGHTA, FQGTGA. The CDR3 nucleotides read TGTGCCAGCAGCCAACAGGGGGCGGAGACCCAGTACTTC. Translation: CASSQQGAETQYF.